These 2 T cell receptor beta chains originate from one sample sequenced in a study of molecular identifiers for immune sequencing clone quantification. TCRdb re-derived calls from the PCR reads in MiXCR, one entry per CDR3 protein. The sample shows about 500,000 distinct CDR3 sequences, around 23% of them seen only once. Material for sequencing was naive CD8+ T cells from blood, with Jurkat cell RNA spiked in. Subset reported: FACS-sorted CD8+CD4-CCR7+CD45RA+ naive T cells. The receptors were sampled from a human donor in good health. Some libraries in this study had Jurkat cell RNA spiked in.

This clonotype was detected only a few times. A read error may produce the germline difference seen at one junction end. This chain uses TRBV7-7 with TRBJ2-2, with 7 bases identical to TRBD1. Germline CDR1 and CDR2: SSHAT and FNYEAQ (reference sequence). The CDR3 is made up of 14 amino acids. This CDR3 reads CASSLGQESGELFF. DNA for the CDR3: TGTGCTAGCAGCCTCGGACAGGAGAGCGGGGAGCTGTTTTTT.

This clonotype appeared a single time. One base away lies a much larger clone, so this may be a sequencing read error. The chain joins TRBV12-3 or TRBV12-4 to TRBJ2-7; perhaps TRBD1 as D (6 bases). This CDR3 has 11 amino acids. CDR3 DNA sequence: TGTGCCAGCAGAACAGGGTACGAGCGGTACTTC. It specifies CASRTGYERYF.